One sample yielded the 7 T cell receptor beta chains listed below, sequenced in a study of shared T cell receptors in the human thymus. Clones were sequenced by immunoSEQ multiplex PCR, and TCRdb holds only the in-frame ones, with some missing. Of hundreds of thousands of clones in the sample, more than 75% are singletons; the top ten hold around 0.0099%. In addition, the sample was reused for a study of human thymus T cells.

Sequencing was carried out using thymocytes. These receptor sequences come from a boy under two years old with a congenital heart defect.

J is TRBJ2-2 and V is TRBV21-1; TRBD1, the D gene given by the table, was not confirmed from the DNA. TRBV21-1 is tagged as a pseudogene. The CDR3 has 16 amino acids. This CDR3 reads CASLPGTRKNTGELFF. In DNA form, the CDR3 reads TGTGCCAGCCTTCCCGGGACAAGGAAGAACACCGGGGAGCTGTTTTTT.

This clone is a singleton in its sample. The chain carries TRBV10-3 and TRBJ2-3; 14 positions match TRBD2. This CDR3 contains 17 residues. Losses at the gene ends were 4 bases for V and 4 bases for J; bases not matched to a gene: 7. Per the germline V gene, CDR1 is ENHRY and CDR2 is SYGVKD. CDR3 region: CAISGAGTSGSADTQYF. Written as DNA, the CDR3 is TGTGCCATCAGTGGTGCCGGGACTAGCGGGAGCGCAGATACGCAGTATTTT.

V is TRBV5-1 and J is TRBJ1-2; no clear D gene. The CDR3 length is 14 residues. The V end was cut by 5 bases, the J end by 0 bases, with 11 bases between. Germline CDR1 SGHRS, CDR2 YFSETQ. The CDR3 sequence: CASRRRGANYGYTF. The CDR3 region has the DNA TGCGCCAGCAGGCGACGGGGAGCTAACTATGGCTACACCTTC.

This chain joins TRBV6-5 and TRBJ2-7; TRBD1 agrees at 9 bases. Per the germline V gene, CDR1 is MNHEY and CDR2 is SVGAGI. The CDR3 consists of 15 residues. V shed 2 bases, J shed 1 base, and the junction held 3 bases outside the gene matches. CDR3 region: CASSYLGQGSYEQYF. The CDR3 DNA is TGTGCCAGCAGTTACCTCGGACAGGGGTCCTACGAGCAGTACTTC.

This rearrangement joins TRBV6-5 to TRBJ2-7; D might be TRBD2 (6 bases). The germline gives CDR1 MNHEY, CDR2 SVGAGI. V dropped 5 bases and J dropped 7 bases, with 21 bases sitting between them. This CDR3 is built from 15 residues. This chain's CDR3 is CASSPRGKGLREQYF. CDR3 nucleotides: TGTGCCAGCAGTCCACGGGGGAAGGGTCTACGAGAGCAGTACTTC.

The V and J genes are TRBV28 and TRBJ1-1; D is ambiguous. The CDR3 totals 11 residues. Germline assignment: CDR1 MDHEN and CDR2 SYDVKM. V was pared by 3 bases and J by 11 bases, with 10 bases between. CDR3 nucleotides: TGTGCCAGCAGTTTTAACGGAGGGGCTTTCTTT. It encodes CASSFNGGAFF.

This clone was counted once. The chain joins TRBV27 to TRBJ2-7, with D unclear. With 5 bases removed from V and 0 bases from J, the gap between germline ends came to 8 bases. The CDR3 totals 13 residues. Germline V gene data show CDR1 as MNHEY and CDR2 as SMNVEV (reference sequence). This CDR3 is CASSPRSSYEQYF. The CDR3 DNA reads as TGTGCCAGCAGTCCAAGGAGCTCCTACGAGCAGTACTTC.